Listed below are T cell receptor beta chains from one sample, sequenced in a study of shared clonotypes between healthy human individuals. Only in-frame clones appear in the TCRdb table, and some are missing; sequencing was by immunoSEQ multiplex PCR. The table shows hundreds of thousands of clones, with more than 95% occurring only once. Sequencing used naive CD8+ T cells sorted from blood. These receptors came from a man younger than 45 in good health. Both conserved end residues are part of each CDR3.

cdr3_aa,v_call
CASRWRLVAGYEQYF,TRBV27
CSVEEGGGWISYNEQFF,TRBV29-1
CAWSRQGYEQYF,TRBV30
CASSYADRGSSYNEQFF,TRBV5-4
CASSSPGTRNTGELFF,TRBV5-1
CASSEADRGYYEQYF,TRBV6-1
CASSDYRASYEQYF,TRBV19
CASRGPTEAFF,TRBV28
CASSLTSGYNEQFF,TRBV7-9
CASSPLAGGTYEQYF,TRBV7-8
CASSSEWGSYEQYF,TRBV27
CASSFGTGINTEAFF,TRBV5-6
CASSEMDGNTEAFF,TRBV10-2
CATSRDGGGLDGYTF,TRBV15
CASSLIGLGNTEAFF,TRBV27
CASSSTSGGYNEQFF,TRBV7-9
CASSLTYYNEQFF,TRBV7-6
CASSSGIYNEQFF,TRBV27
CASSQEYGFGEQYF,TRBV14
CASSEEGSGSSYEQYF,TRBV2
CASSPWASYEQYF,TRBV7-2
CASSQGQGAYNEQFF,TRBV4-3
CASSPGGHTEAFF,TRBV6-1
CASSTWTGSSEKLFF,TRBV19
CASRREGWNEQFF,TRBV9
CASSLTGLGSEQYF,TRBV13
CASSYFAGAKNIQYF,TRBV6-6
CASSLGGTAYEQYF,TRBV7-7
CASRQSGTSGRSSYEQYF,TRBV14
CSVEGDTMAQYF,TRBV29-1
CASSPPEGRRTYEQYF,TRBV18